A selection of T cell receptor beta chains follows, all from one sample in a study of cytomegalovirus exposure and HLA in healthy donors. Assay used: immunoSEQ multiplex PCR; TCRdb lists only in-frame clones, some missing. Seen here are over 150,000 clones, 84% observed once, and the top ten hold about 4.9%. Sample: PBMCs. These receptors all stem from a girl aged 5-17 years in good health and CMV-seropositive. CDR3s include the opening cysteine and the closing phenylalanine or tryptophan. A D gene is named only where the DNA matches it firmly. The listing skips clone size in some rows; elsewhere it reads once, few, many or a size class.

j_call: TRBJ2-1; v_call: TRBV10-3; clone_size: once; d_call: TRBD1; cdr3_nt: TGTGCCATCAACCCGGGACAGGGCAATGAGCAGTTCTTC; cdr3_aa: CAINPGQGNEQFF
j_call: TRBJ1-2; v_call: TRBV5-6; clone_size: few; d_call: TRBD1; cdr3_nt: TGTGCCAGCAGCCCAGACAGGGGGATTAACTATGGCTACACCTTC; cdr3_aa: CASSPDRGINYGYTF
j_call: TRBJ1-2; v_call: TRBV10-3; clone_size: .; d_call: .; cdr3_nt: TGTGCCATCAGTGAGTCGGTCCTCCTCGCCAGGCACTACACCTTC; cdr3_aa: CAISESVLLARHYTF
j_call: TRBJ2-1; v_call: TRBV14; clone_size: .; d_call: TRBD2; cdr3_nt: TGTGCCAGCAGCCAAGATAGACTAGCGGGGACCCACAATGAGCAGTTCTTC; cdr3_aa: CASSQDRLAGTHNEQFF
j_call: TRBJ2-2; v_call: TRBV6-1; clone_size: .; d_call: TRBD1; cdr3_nt: TGTGCCAGCACGACAGGGAGAGACACCGGGGAGCTGTTTTTT; cdr3_aa: CASTTGRDTGELFF
j_call: TRBJ1-1; v_call: TRBV5-1; clone_size: .; d_call: .; cdr3_nt: TGCGCCAGCAGCCCAGGGGCGGGCTCGGATACTGAAGCTTTCTTT; cdr3_aa: CASSPGAGSDTEAFF
j_call: TRBJ1-1; v_call: TRBV11-3; clone_size: .; d_call: TRBD1; cdr3_nt: TGTGCCAGCAGCCCCGACAGGGGGAAGGACACTGAAGCTTTCTTT; cdr3_aa: CASSPDRGKDTEAFF
j_call: TRBJ1-1; v_call: TRBV6-5; clone_size: .; d_call: .; cdr3_nt: TGTGCCAGCAGTTACTCGAGGGGAGGGACTGAAGCTTTCTTT; cdr3_aa: CASSYSRGGTEAFF
j_call: TRBJ2-3; v_call: TRBV19; clone_size: .; d_call: .; cdr3_nt: TGTGCCAGTAGTAATTCCTTCTCCACAGATACGCAGTATTTT; cdr3_aa: CASSNSFSTDTQYF
j_call: TRBJ2-2; v_call: TRBV6-5; clone_size: once; d_call: .; cdr3_nt: TGTGCCAGCAGGCCACAGGTGAACACCGGGGAGCTGTTTTTT; cdr3_aa: CASRPQVNTGELFF
j_call: TRBJ1-5; v_call: TRBV19; clone_size: .; d_call: .; cdr3_nt: TGTGCCAGTAGTCTATCGACCCGGGGTATATTTCAGCCCCAGCATTTT; cdr3_aa: CASSLSTRGIFQPQHF
j_call: TRBJ1-3; v_call: TRBV19; clone_size: few; d_call: .; cdr3_nt: TGTGCCAGTAGTCCGACTACATCTGGAAACACCATATATTTT; cdr3_aa: CASSPTTSGNTIYF
j_call: TRBJ2-7; v_call: TRBV5-5; clone_size: .; d_call: .; cdr3_nt: TGTGCCAGCAGCTTGGGACAGGCGATCTACTACGAGCAGTACTTC; cdr3_aa: CASSLGQAIYYEQYF
j_call: TRBJ1-5; v_call: TRBV4-1; clone_size: .; d_call: .; cdr3_nt: TGCGCCAGCAGCCAAGTGCCGGGAAATAGCAATCAGCCCCAGCATTTT; cdr3_aa: CASSQVPGNSNQPQHF
j_call: TRBJ1-4; v_call: TRBV2; clone_size: .; d_call: .; cdr3_nt: TGTGCCAGCAGTGATGCGCAGGGATTTGAAAAACTGTTTTTT; cdr3_aa: CASSDAQGFEKLFF
j_call: TRBJ1-3; v_call: TRBV6-5; clone_size: .; d_call: .; cdr3_nt: TGTGCCAGTACAGGGCCTGGAAACACCATATATTTT; cdr3_aa: CASTGPGNTIYF
j_call: TRBJ2-3; v_call: TRBV9; clone_size: few; d_call: TRBD2; cdr3_nt: TGTGCCAGCAGCGATGGACTAGCGGGGGGATCCACAGATACGCAGTATTTT; cdr3_aa: CASSDGLAGGSTDTQYF